This entry lists 10 T cell receptor beta chains sequenced from one sample in a study of cytomegalovirus exposure and HLA in healthy donors. PCR amplification relied on 60 Vbeta primers (plus 13 Jbeta primers). Assay: immunoSEQ multiplex PCR; the TCRdb copy retains only in-frame clones and omits some. Counted here are some 99,000 clones, about 80% occurring once; the ten biggest clones make up 1.5% to 2.5%. Sample: PBMCs. The receptor set was obtained from a man between 35 and 55 years old in good health and CMV-seronegative.

This clone turned up a few times. The J gene is TRBJ2-5, the V gene TRBV15; possibly TRBD2 for D (6 bases). The germline V gene has CDR1 LNHNV and CDR2 YYDKDF (reference sequence). The CDR3 loop spans 15 amino acids. With 1 base removed from V and 7 bases from J, the gap between germline ends came to 16 bases. As DNA, the CDR3 is TGTGCCACCAGCAGAGTGGTGGGGGGTTCGGGGACCCAGTACTTC. It translates to CATSRVVGGSGTQYF.

V gene TRBV2 combines with J gene TRBJ2-7; a possible D gene is TRBD1 (6 bases). The CDR3 runs 16 residues. The germline V gene encodes CDR1 SNHLY and CDR2 FYNNEI. V gave up 2 bases and J gave up 0 bases, with 14 bases separating them. CDR3: CASSETRDKISYEQYF. The CDR3 DNA is TGTGCCAGCAGTGAAACAAGGGACAAAATCTCCTACGAGCAGTACTTC.

This chain joins TRBV5-4 and TRBJ1-2, with 8 bases lining up with TRBD1. This CDR3 spans 14 amino acids. V shed 3 bases, J shed 7 bases, and the junction held 8 bases outside the gene matches. Germline V gives CDR1 SGHNT, CDR2 YYREEE (reference sequence). The CDR3, as DNA: TGTGCCAGCAGCTCACCGGGACAGGCGGGTGGCTACACCTTC. Its protein is CASSSPGQAGGYTF.

This sequence joins TRBV2 and TRBJ1-5; tentatively, D is TRBD1 (6 bases). With 8 bases removed from V and 7 bases from J, the gap between germline ends came to 18 bases. Germline lookup yields CDR1 SNHLY and CDR2 FYNNEI. This CDR3 is 14 amino acids long. In DNA, the CDR3 is TGTGCCAGCCAACAGGGTCCTTCACAGCAGCCCCAGCATTTT. Translation gives CASQQGPSQQPQHF.

The V call is TRBV15, the J call TRBJ2-7, with 11 bases lining up with TRBD1. The junction had 16 bases not matched to a gene; V was cut back by 3 bases and J by 6 bases. Germline V gene lookup returns CDR1 LNHNV and CDR2 YYDKDF (reference sequence). This CDR3 contains 18 residues. The CDR3 is CATSRGEGTGGGVGEQYF. DNA of the CDR3: TGTGCCACCAGCAGGGGTGAAGGGACAGGGGGGGGCGTGGGCGAGCAGTACTTC.

This clone occurred a few times. The V gene is TRBV5-1, the J gene TRBJ2-3; 10 nucleotides match TRBD1. The CDR3 sequence is 17 residues long. Trimming removed 4 bases from V and 1 base from J; junction bases left unmatched: 9. CDR1 and CDR2 from the germline V gene are SGHRS and YFSETQ. In DNA, the CDR3 is TGCGCCAGCAGCAGAAGACAGGGGGCGCGTGGCACAGATACGCAGTATTTT. Translated, it gives CASSRRQGARGTDTQYF. The complete variable domain, with remaining parts taken from reference TRBV5-1 and TRBJ2-3, reads KAGVTQTPRYLIKTRGQQVTLSCSPISGHRSVSWYQQTPGQGLQFLFEYFSETQRNKGNFPGRFSGRQFSNSRSEMNVSTLELGDSALYLCASSRRQGARGTDTQYFGPGTRLTVL.

The rearrangement links TRBV6-5 to TRBJ1-6; the match to TRBD1 covers 8 bases. The V segment lost 5 bases and the J segment 9 bases; nucleotides outside the gene matches: 6. The CDR3 consists of 14 residues. Germline V lookup: CDR1 MNHEY, CDR2 SVGAGI. The CDR3 reads CASSEQGVSSPLHF. The CDR3 nucleotides read TGTGCCAGCAGTGAACAGGGGGTAAGTTCACCCCTCCACTTT.

The V call is TRBV9, the J call TRBJ1-4; 8 bases fit TRBD1. The germline CDR1 and CDR2 sequences are SGDLS and YYNGEE. The CDR3 has 17 amino acids. The V and J ends lost 0 bases and 3 bases, in that order; junction bases with no gene match: 7. Here the CDR3 reads CASSVEGRGRANEKLFF. DNA of the CDR3: TGTGCCAGCAGCGTAGAGGGCAGGGGGCGAGCTAATGAAAAACTGTTTTTT.

The chain has TRBV28 and TRBJ2-3, with D possibly matching TRBD2 (6 bases). Deletions cut 6 bases from V and 6 bases from J, with 22 bases between. CDR1 and CDR2 (germline): MDHEN, SYDVKM. This CDR3 has 16 amino acids. The CDR3 loop reads CASRPTGGPYLDTQYF. CDR3 in DNA: TGTGCCAGCAGACCCACCGGGGGACCCTATTTGGATACGCAGTATTTT.

The rearrangement links TRBV6-4 to TRBJ2-2, with 9 positions matching TRBD1. The germline gives CDR1 MRHNA, CDR2 SNTAGT. The CDR3 runs 15 residues. V lost 8 bases, J lost 4 bases, and 8 bases stayed unmatched. In nucleotides, the CDR3 is TGTGCCAGCGGCACAGGGGGCGCAGGCACCGGGGAGCTGTTTTTT. It codes for CASGTGGAGTGELFF.